Below, 18 T cell receptor beta chains from the same sample are listed, as sequenced in a study of T cell responses to AZD1222 COVID-19 vaccine. Produced via immunoSEQ multiplex PCR; TCRdb's table is partial and in-frame only. The data contain 150,000 or so clones, more than 75% of them seen just once; the ten biggest clones take up about 4%. The sequencing used peripheral blood, collected on day 0 of MenACWY control vaccination. Receptors were obtained from an adult in good health.

The table lists this clone with a count of one. J is TRBJ1-2 and V is TRBV4-1, with no clear D. CDR1 is MGHRA and CDR2 is YSYEKL in the germline V gene. The CDR3 has 14 residues. V lost 0 bases and J lost 0, with 5 bases in between. CDR3 residues: CASSQDPSNYGYTF. CDR3 nucleotide sequence: TGCGCCAGCAGCCAAGACCCGTCTAACTATGGCTACACCTTC.

The chain is built from TRBV3-1 (or the pseudogene TRBV3-2) and TRBJ1-4, with 9 bases fitting TRBD1. V dropped 1 base and J dropped 8; count of bases not matched to a gene: 8. The CDR3 totals 16 residues. The V gene's germline CDR1 is LGHDT and CDR2 YNNKEL (reference sequence). CDR3 residues: CASSQAFWGQGEKLFF. The CDR3 coding sequence is TGTGCCAGCAGCCAAGCCTTTTGGGGACAGGGAGAAAAACTGTTTTTT.

This clone appeared a single time. The J gene is TRBJ2-7, the V gene TRBV5-1, with a weak D call TRBD2 (5 bases). V was shortened by 5 bases and J by 0 bases, with 9 bases between the two germline ends. The V gene's germline CDR1 is SGHRS and CDR2 YFSETQ. This CDR3 has 13 amino acids. The CDR3 here is CASSPGSSYEQYF. The CDR3 region has the DNA TGCGCCAGCAGTCCGGGGAGCTCCTACGAGCAGTACTTC. Drawing the rest from reference TRBV5-1 and TRBJ2-7, the complete variable domain is KAGVTQTPRYLIKTRGQQVTLSCSPISGHRSVSWYQQTPGQGLQFLFEYFSETQRNKGNFPGRFSGRQFSNSRSEMNVSTLELGDSALYLCASSPGSSYEQYFGPGTRLTVT.

The chain uses TRBV18 and TRBJ1-1, with D unresolved. Germline V gene lookup returns CDR1 KGHSH and CDR2 LQKENI. The V end lost 4 bases, the J end lost 7 bases, and 13 bases lay between the germline ends. This CDR3 comprises 13 residues. CDR3 sequence reads: CASSLTEGLEAFF. Written as DNA, the CDR3 is TGTGCCAGCTCACTCACCGAAGGCCTTGAAGCTTTCTTT. The whole variable domain, filled in from reference TRBV18 and TRBJ1-1, reads NAGVMQNPRHLVRRRGQEARLRCSPMKGHSHVYWYRQLPEEGLKFMVYLQKENIIDESGMPKERFSAEFPKEGPSILRIQQVVRGDSAAYFCASSLTEGLEAFFGQGTRLTVV.

The chain recombines TRBV9 with TRBJ2-2; D remains ambiguous. CDR1 and CDR2 from the germline V gene are SGDLS and YYNGEE. The V end was cut by 0 bases, the J end by 6 bases, with 12 bases between. There are 15 residues in the CDR3. This CDR3 reads CASSVEGTGPGELFF. The CDR3 coding sequence is TGTGCCAGCAGCGTAGAGGGAACCGGCCCCGGGGAGCTGTTTTTT.

Only one count was recorded for this clone. The V gene is TRBV4-2, the J gene TRBJ2-1, with D possibly TRBD1 on 6 matching bases. The CDR3 loop spans 16 amino acids. With 0 bases removed from V and 5 bases from J, the gap between germline ends came to 14 bases. Germline lookup yields CDR1 LGHNA and CDR2 YNFKEQ. In DNA, the CDR3 is TGTGCCAGCAGCCAAGAGGATTACGGACAGAACAATGAGCAGTTCTTC. This codes for CASSQEDYGQNNEQFF.

This rearrangement joins TRBV9 to TRBJ1-4; D may be TRBD1 (5 bases). V dropped 4 bases and J dropped 3 bases, with 10 bases sitting between them. CDR1 and CDR2 (germline): SGDLS, YYNGEE. The CDR3 loop spans 14 amino acids. In DNA form, the CDR3 reads TGTGCCAGCAGCAGTCTAGGGGCTAATGAAAAACTGTTTTTT. Its protein product is CASSSLGANEKLFF.

The rearrangement joins TRBV6-2 or TRBV6-3 to TRBJ2-1, with TRBD2 identical over 9 bases. The J segment lost 4 bases and the V segment lost 0 bases, leaving 7 bases of the junction unmatched. Per the germline V gene, CDR1 is MNHEY and CDR2 is SVGEGT. The CDR3 contains 17 residues. CDR3: CASSYSSGTSWYNEQFF. CDR3 in DNA: TGTGCCAGCAGTTACTCGAGTGGGACTAGCTGGTACAATGAGCAGTTCTTC.

The chain couples TRBV2 to TRBJ2-1; 9 bases map to TRBD2. The CDR3 sequence is 16 residues long. Germline V gene lookup returns CDR1 SNHLY and CDR2 FYNNEI. J lost 8 bases, V lost 4 bases, and 12 bases had no gene match. The CDR3 is CASSALGRGGRDEQFF. The CDR3 bases are TGTGCCAGCAGTGCTCTAGGGCGGGGGGGCCGCGATGAGCAGTTCTTC. The full variable domain, with the rest looked up from reference TRBV2 and TRBJ2-1, is EPEVTQTPSHQVTQMGQEVILRCVPISNHLYFYWYRQILGQKVEFLVSFYNNEISEKSEIFDDQFSVERPDGSNFTLKIRSTKLEDSAMYFCASSALGRGGRDEQFFGPGTRLTVL.

The chain uses TRBV9 and TRBJ2-5; TRBD2 agrees at 7 bases. V shed 0 bases and J 1 base; nucleotides not matched to a gene: 12. Germline lookup yields CDR1 SGDLS and CDR2 YYNGEE. The CDR3 is 18 amino acids. As DNA, the CDR3 is TGTGCCAGCAGCGTAGGAGAGGGTCGAGCGGGGATCCAAGAGACCCAGTACTTC. Translation gives CASSVGEGRAGIQETQYF.

This clone was found a few times. The chain carries TRBV10-3 and TRBJ1-2, with no clear D. The CDR3 has 14 residues. Germline assignment: CDR1 ENHRY and CDR2 SYGVKD. Trimming removed 2 bases from V and 2 bases from J, with 9 bases in between. CDR3 sequence reads: CAISEPTRNYGYTF. The CDR3 region has the DNA TGTGCCATCAGTGAGCCGACAAGGAACTATGGCTACACCTTC.

This clone was counted between two and nine times. The chain links TRBV9 to TRBJ1-1, with D unclear. This CDR3 has 16 amino acids. Trimming took off 5 bases at V and 2 bases at J, with 19 bases between the two ends. The germline gives CDR1 SGDLS, CDR2 YYNGEE. CDR3 residues: CASSFGFGSQNTEAFF. In DNA form, the CDR3 reads TGTGCCAGCAGTTTTGGTTTCGGGTCTCAAAACACTGAAGCTTTCTTT.

The rearrangement joins TRBV7-9 to TRBJ2-7; D tentatively reads TRBD1 or TRBD2 (5 bases each). This CDR3 comprises 15 residues. Per germline, CDR1 SEHNR and CDR2 FQNEAQ (reference sequence). Trimming removed 1 base from V and 3 bases from J, with 13 bases in between. The CDR3 loop is CASSLVAGTVYEQYF. Here the CDR3 DNA reads TGTGCCAGCAGCTTAGTCGCAGGGACGGTCTACGAGCAGTACTTC. The variable domain in full, with the rest retrieved from reference TRBV7-9 and TRBJ2-7, is DTGVSQNPRHKITKRGQNVTFRCDPISEHNRLYWYRQTLGQGPEFLTYFQNEAQLEKSRLLSDRFSAERPKGSFSTLEIQRTEQGDSAMYLCASSLVAGTVYEQYFGPGTRLTVT.

This chain joins TRBV29-1 and TRBJ2-1; D gene uncertain. V lost 4 bases and J 6 bases, leaving 16 bases between the germline ends. CDR3 length: 14 amino acids. Germline CDR1 reads SQVTM; CDR2 reads ANQGSEA. The CDR3 sequence: CSVVVGTSSNEQFF. For the CDR3, the DNA is TGCAGCGTTGTGGTGGGAACCTCTAGCAATGAGCAGTTCTTC.

The CDR3 region has the DNA TGTGCCTCTCAAAGGGTTTTGAACACCGGGGAGCTGTTTTTT. This codes for CASQRVLNTGELFF. The genes are TRBV30 and TRBJ2-2; D gene uncertain. The germline V and J ends were trimmed by 7 bases and 1 base, with 13 bases remaining between them. CDR1 and CDR2 (germline): GTSNPN, SVGIG (reference sequence). The CDR3 consists of 14 residues. Together with reference TRBV30 and TRBJ2-2, the CDR3 gives the full variable domain: SQTIHQWPATLVQPVGSPLSLECTVEGTSNPNLYWYRQAAGRGLQLLFYSVGIGQISSEVPQNLSASRPQDRQFILSSKKLLLSDSGFYLCASQRVLNTGELFFGEGSRLTVL.

The chain is built from TRBV5-5 and TRBJ1-2, with TRBD1 identical over 8 bases. V shed 4 bases and J 4 bases; nucleotides not matched to a gene: 12. The CDR3 extends over 16 amino acids. Germline loops: CDR1 SGHKS, CDR2 YYEKEE (reference sequence). The CDR3 reads CASSLGGTGGIYGYTF. CDR3 sequence (DNA): TGTGCCAGCAGCCTAGGGGGGACAGGAGGCATCTATGGCTACACCTTC.

The J gene is TRBJ1-1, the V gene TRBV6-5; 10 bases fit TRBD1. The CDR3 runs 15 residues. Germline-derived CDR1 and CDR2 are MNHEY and SVGAGI. The trim removed 4 bases at V and 5 bases at J, leaving 7 bases unmatched. The CDR3 nucleotides are TGTGCCAGCAGTTTCCGGGACAGGGGAAAAACTGAAGCTTTCTTT. It specifies CASSFRDRGKTEAFF.

This clone was seen once. This chain links TRBV30 with TRBJ2-1, with D unresolved. The V and J ends lost 0 bases and 0 bases respectively, with 3 bases between them. The CDR3 totals 13 residues. The germline gives CDR1 GTSNPN, CDR2 SVGIG (reference sequence). CDR3 DNA sequence: TGTGCCTGGAGTGTCTTCTCCTACAATGAGCAGTTCTTC. It translates to CAWSVFSYNEQFF.